Shown below are 20 T cell receptor beta chains from a single sample sequenced in a study of identical twins. TCRdb independently ran MiXCR on the 5' RACE reads; one entry per CDR3 protein. Of 450,000 or so distinct CDR3 sequences listed, more than 13% are singletons. These same data were also listed under a study on yellow fever vaccine responses in identical twins.

The sequencing sample was made of CD4+ T cells sorted from blood. The receptor source for this set is a woman aged 18-35 years in good health.

This chain links TRBV12-3 or TRBV12-4 with TRBJ1-2; 7 nucleotides line up with TRBD1. V shed 6 bases and J 3 bases; nucleotides not matched to a gene: 10. CDR3 length: 15 residues. The CDR3 DNA is TGTGCCAGCAGGCGAGACAGGGAAGGAGACTATGGCTACACCTTC. Residues: CASRRDREGDYGYTF.

The CDR3 sequence: CAISSAGVLMDEQYF. The CDR3 coding sequence is TGTGCCATCAGCTCTGCAGGGGTACTCATGGACGAGCAGTACTTC. V and J are TRBV10-3 and TRBJ2-7; a weak D match, TRBD1 (6 bases). Germline CDR1 and CDR2: ENHRY and SYGVKD. This CDR3 has 15 residues. V was shortened by 6 bases and J by 5 bases, with 20 bases between the two germline ends.

The rearrangement links TRBV28 to TRBJ2-7; 7 nucleotides align to TRBD1. Germline CDR1 reads MDHEN; CDR2 reads SYDVKM. V dropped 8 bases and J dropped 2; count of bases not matched to a gene: 12. The CDR3 contains 15 residues. CDR3 loop: CASEIDRQGTYEQYF. The CDR3 nucleotides read TGTGCCAGCGAGATAGATCGACAGGGTACCTACGAGCAGTACTTC.

CDR3 residues: CSASLAGGGTGEQYF. CDR3 nucleotides: TGCAGTGCTAGCCTAGCGGGGGGAGGTACAGGCGAGCAGTACTTC. The chain has TRBV20-1 and TRBJ2-7, with TRBD2 matching over 11 bases. With 3 bases clipped from V and 6 bases from J, the junction kept 10 bases outside the gene matches. The germline gives CDR1 DFQATT, CDR2 SNEGSKA (reference sequence). The CDR3 consists of 15 residues.

This clonotype showed up just a few times. V is TRBV19 and J is TRBJ2-7; the match to TRBD1 covers 7 bases. V dropped 7 bases and J dropped 2; count of bases not matched to a gene: 2. The germline V gene has CDR1 LNHDA and CDR2 SQIVND (reference sequence). This CDR3 is built from 12 residues. The CDR3 here is CASITGAYEQYF. CDR3 coding DNA: TGTGCCAGTATTACAGGGGCCTACGAGCAGTACTTC.

In its sample, this clonotype was seen many times. The chain carries TRBV12-3 or TRBV12-4 and TRBJ2-1; D remains ambiguous. The CDR3 has 11 residues. V dropped 2 bases and J dropped 10 bases, with 6 bases sitting between them. CDR3 residues: CASSLIGEQFF. The CDR3 DNA reads TGTGCCAGCAGTTTAATCGGGGAGCAGTTCTTC.

The table lists this clonotype with many counts. The chain combines TRBV29-1 with TRBJ1-2; D is possibly TRBD1 (5 bases). The V end lost 6 bases, the J end lost 2 bases, and 19 bases lay between the germline ends. The CDR3 is 15 residues long. Germline V gene sequence: CDR1 SQVTM, CDR2 ANQGSEA. The DNA of the CDR3 is TGCAGCGTCGCCCGGGGCAGGGACGTAAACTATGGCTACACCTTC. This translates into CSVARGRDVNYGYTF.

The V and J genes are TRBV3-1 and TRBJ2-7; 10 positions agree with TRBD1. In germline, CDR1 is LGHDT, CDR2 YNNKEL (reference sequence). The CDR3 loop spans 18 amino acids. V was clipped by 0 bases and J by 1 base; unmatched bases: 9. CDR3 amino acids: CASSQDLPGTGASYEQYF. DNA of the CDR3: TGTGCCAGCAGCCAAGATCTCCCCGGGACAGGGGCGTCCTACGAGCAGTACTTC.

The rearrangement links TRBV5-5 to TRBJ2-3; D is uncertain. This CDR3 is 16 amino acids long. V lost 0 bases, J lost 4 bases, and 15 bases lay in between. The germline V gene encodes CDR1 SGHKS and CDR2 YYEKEE (reference sequence). This CDR3 reads CASSLGDWVGADTQYF. DNA for the CDR3: TGTGCCAGCAGCTTGGGGGATTGGGTAGGCGCAGATACGCAGTATTTT.

This clonotype was observed many times. The chain has TRBV12-3 or TRBV12-4 and TRBJ2-3; D gene uncertain. Trimming removed 4 bases from V and 6 bases from J, with 11 bases in between. CDR3 size: 13 residues. The CDR3 DNA sequence: TGTGCCAGCAGTTCCCTTACCGTGGATACGCAGTATTTT. Its protein is CASSSLTVDTQYF.

This clonotype was found a few times. The chain is built from TRBV15 and TRBJ2-1, with TRBD2 identical over 12 bases. CDR3 length: 16 residues. The ends lost 3 bases at V and 8 bases at J; junction bases unmatched: 8. The germline CDR1 and CDR2 sequences are LNHNV and YYDKDF (reference sequence). The CDR3 protein is CATSRERLAGADEQFF. CDR3 bases: TGTGCCACCAGCAGGGAACGACTAGCGGGAGCTGATGAGCAGTTCTTC.

DNA of the CDR3: TGTGCCAGCAGCTTGGAAGGAGAGAATTCACCCCTCCACTTT. This codes for CASSLEGENSPLHF. V usage is TRBV5-5 and J usage is TRBJ1-6; D is ambiguous. The CDR3 spans 14 residues. The V gene's germline CDR1 is SGHKS and CDR2 YYEKEE (reference sequence). V was cut by 0 bases and J by 7 bases, with 8 bases left in between.

There are a few counts of this clonotype. V and J are TRBV27 and TRBJ2-5; D is uncertain. Germline CDR1 and CDR2: MNHEY and SMNVEV (reference sequence). Trimming removed 6 bases at V and 2 bases at J, with 13 bases between. This CDR3 is 14 amino acids long. The CDR3 DNA reads TGTGCCAGCAGCGCCTATAAAAAACAAGAGACCCAGTACTTC. This codes for CASSAYKKQETQYF.

The sample holds a few counts of this clonotype. This rearrangement joins TRBV7-8 to TRBJ1-2, with a weak D call TRBD1 (6 bases). Deletions cut 5 bases from V and 2 bases from J, with 9 bases between. This CDR3 contains 13 residues. The V gene's germline CDR1 is SGHVS and CDR2 FQNEAQ. CDR3 loop: CASSMDRNYGYTF. The CDR3 nucleotides are TGTGCCAGCAGCATGGACAGAAACTATGGCTACACCTTC.

This clonotype was detected only once. V usage is TRBV11-3 and J usage is TRBJ2-5, with 14 bases identical to TRBD2. J gave up 1 base and V 5 bases, and 3 bases lay outside the gene matches. In germline, CDR1 is SGHNT, CDR2 YENEEA. The CDR3 extends over 16 amino acids. The CDR3 coding sequence is TGTGCCAGCAGCAAAGGGACTAGCGGGAGCCAAGAGACCCAGTACTTC. Its protein is CASSKGTSGSQETQYF.

The table lists this clonotype with a few counts. The genes are TRBV10-3 and TRBJ2-2; TRBD1 matches at 10 bases. Per germline, CDR1 ENHRY and CDR2 SYGVKD. CDR3 size: 14 residues. The trim removed 6 bases at V and 6 bases at J, leaving 4 bases unmatched. The CDR3 here is CAIRVTGGPGELFF. DNA for the CDR3: TGTGCCATCAGAGTGACAGGGGGCCCCGGGGAGCTGTTTTTT.

The table lists this clonotype with many counts. The V gene is TRBV6-2 or TRBV6-3, the J gene TRBJ2-1; a weak D match, TRBD1 (6 bases). This CDR3 comprises 13 residues. The V end lost 5 bases, the J end lost 5 bases, and 10 bases lay between the germline ends. Germline V gene sequence: CDR1 MNHEY, CDR2 SVGEGT. The CDR3 loop reads CASSRTENNEQFF. CDR3 DNA: TGTGCCAGCAGTCGGACAGAGAACAATGAGCAGTTCTTC.

This clonotype has more than one count but fewer than ten. One end of the junction fails to match germline, which may point to a read error. The CDR3 nucleotides read TGTGCCAGCAGCTTAACGGACAGCGACAGGAGGTTC. It is translated as CASSLTDSDRRF. The V and J genes are TRBV7-9 and TRBJ2-5, with D possibly matching TRBD1 (6 bases). The CDR3 is made up of 12 amino acids. Germline CDR1 and CDR2: SEHNR and FQNEAQ (reference sequence).

There are a few counts of this clonotype. The chain joins TRBV7-9 to TRBJ2-1; maybe TRBD2 (5 bases). From germline, CDR1 is SEHNR and CDR2 FQNEAQ (reference sequence). Trimming cost V 4 bases and J 0 bases, with 10 bases left between them. This CDR3 contains 15 residues. The CDR3 here is CASSSQEVSYNEQFF. The CDR3 region has the DNA TGTGCCAGCAGCTCCCAGGAGGTCTCCTACAATGAGCAGTTCTTC.

The chain carries TRBV9 and TRBJ2-7; 12 nucleotides line up with TRBD1. Germline lookup yields CDR1 SGDLS and CDR2 YYNGEE. The CDR3 runs 16 residues. V was pared by 0 bases and J by 6 bases, with 7 bases of the junction left unmatched. DNA of the CDR3: TGTGCCAGCAGCGTAGCCCCCGGGACAGGGGGCTCCGAGCAGTACTTC. Its protein product is CASSVAPGTGGSEQYF.